Below, 8 T cell receptor beta chains from the same sample are listed, as sequenced in a study of cytomegalovirus exposure and HLA in healthy donors. Use of 60 Vbeta and 13 Jbeta primers characterized the PCR. The protocol was immunoSEQ multiplex PCR, while the TCRdb copy is restricted to in-frame clones and leaves out a portion. The sample records approximately 150,000 clones, 55% to 70% being singletons. Sequenced material: PBMCs. These receptors all stem from a woman aged 35 to 49 in good health and CMV-seropositive.

This clone appeared a few times. A junction boundary mismatches the germline segment, possibly from a read error. The chain combines TRBV2 with TRBJ2-7; tentatively, D is TRBD2 (6 bases). The germline gives CDR1 SNHLY, CDR2 FYNNEI. This CDR3 spans 14 amino acids. The CDR3 sequence is CASSVSGGAEKLHF. The CDR3 DNA sequence: TGTGCCAGCAGTGTATCCGGCGGGGCAGAAAAACTCCACTTC. Filled out from reference TRBV2 and TRBJ2-7, the complete variable domain reads EPEVTQTPSHQVTQMGQEVILRCVPISNHLYFYWYRQILGQKVEFLVSFYNNEISEKSEIFDDQFSVERPDGSNFTLKIRSTKLEDSAMYFCASSVSGGAEKLHFGPGTRLTVT.

This rearrangement joins TRBV7-9 to TRBJ2-2; 9 bases line up with TRBD2. From germline, CDR1 is SEHNR and CDR2 FQNEAQ (reference sequence). With V trimmed by 0 bases and J by 6 bases, 2 bases remained unmatched. The CDR3 sequence is 15 residues long. CDR3 in amino acids: CASSLAGTSSGELFF. The CDR3 DNA follows: TGTGCCAGCAGCTTAGCGGGGACTAGCTCCGGGGAGCTGTTTTTT.

This sequence joins TRBV7-2 and TRBJ2-5, with TRBD2 identical over 7 bases. Germline assignment: CDR1 SGHTA and CDR2 FQGNSA. V was clipped by 4 bases and J by 10 bases; unmatched bases: 3. CDR3 length: 11 amino acids. The CDR3 nucleotides are TGTGCCAGCAGCTCCGGACTAGACCAGTACTTC. It yields the protein CASSSGLDQYF.

The CDR3 region is CAISATERNTEAFF. The CDR3 coding sequence is TGTGCCATCAGTGCTACAGAAAGGAACACTGAAGCTTTCTTT. This sequence joins TRBV10-3 and TRBJ1-1; D not resolved. The CDR3 loop spans 14 amino acids. V dropped 4 bases and J dropped 1 base, with 10 bases sitting between them. Germline CDR1 and CDR2: ENHRY and SYGVKD.

This clone was observed once. The J gene is TRBJ2-1, the V gene TRBV19, with D possibly being TRBD2 (5 bases). The V end lost 3 bases, the J end lost 3 bases, and 12 bases lay between the germline ends. Per germline, CDR1 LNHDA and CDR2 SQIVND (reference sequence). The CDR3 is 15 amino acids. For the CDR3, the DNA is TGTGCCAGTAGTATTTCGGCTAGCAACTACAATGAGCAGTTCTTC. Residues: CASSISASNYNEQFF. Supplemented by reference TRBV19 and TRBJ2-1, the full variable domain reads DGGITQSPKYLFRKEGQNVTLSCEQNLNHDAMYWYRQDPGQGLRLIYYSQIVNDFQKGDIAEGYSVSREKKESFPLTVTSAQKNPTAFYLCASSISASNYNEQFFGPGTRLTVL.

The chain recombines TRBV18 with TRBJ2-1, with D possibly matching TRBD1 (6 bases). V lost 4 bases and J 7 bases, leaving 8 bases between the germline ends. This CDR3 region has 12 residues. Looked up from germline, CDR1 is KGHSH and CDR2 is LQKENI. CDR3 residues: CASSLRGNEQFF. In DNA form, the CDR3 reads TGTGCCAGCTCACTTAGGGGGAATGAGCAGTTCTTC. Combining the CDR3 with reference TRBV18 and TRBJ2-1 gives the whole variable domain NAGVMQNPRHLVRRRGQEARLRCSPMKGHSHVYWYRQLPEEGLKFMVYLQKENIIDESGMPKERFSAEFPKEGPSILRIQQVVRGDSAAYFCASSLRGNEQFFGPGTRLTVL.

On this clone itself: At one boundary the junction diverges from the germline segment, which might be a read error. V usage is TRBV5-4 and J usage is TRBJ1-2; 9 bases map to TRBD1. Germline CDR1 and CDR2: SGHNT and YYREEE (reference sequence). CDR3 length: 19 residues. Here the CDR3 reads CASSSPGAGQGLSLYGYPF. The CDR3 bases are TGTGCCAGCAGCAGCCCCGGAGCGGGACAGGGTCTCTCCCTCTATGGCTACCCCTTC.

V gene TRBV18 combines with J gene TRBJ2-7, with 9 bases matching TRBD1. Per the germline V gene, CDR1 is KGHSH and CDR2 is LQKENI. The CDR3 has 15 residues. The trim removed 3 bases at V and 1 base at J, leaving 4 bases unmatched. CDR3 sequence: CASSPTGGASYEQYF. The CDR3 DNA reads TGTGCCAGCTCACCCACAGGGGGCGCTTCCTACGAGCAGTACTTC.